This TCR beta chain was observed in a study of blood T cell repertoires in COVID-19. Study-level information: COVID-19 samples collected from the United States, Italy and Spain covered acute and convalescent phases. Nucleic acid was either cDNA or gDNA, and it came from T cells, B-cell-depleted T cells, or PBMCs.

The CDR3 runs to 15 residues. Germline V gene lookup returns CDR1 SGDLS and CDR2 YYNGEE. Trimming cost V 2 bases and J 2 bases; bases outside gene matches: 3. In the authors' workflow: Estimation of nucleated cell counts relied on the amplification of reference gene primers. This table comes from immunoSEQ multiplex PCR, and its TCRdb copy is limited to in-frame clones, with some not included. V and J calls and clone size are those listed in that table; D and trimming were worked out from the DNA. Of some 290,000 clones detected, approximately 81% appear once; the ten largest clones hold around 2.9%. On this clone itself: Additional DNA sequences in this sample encode the identical CDR3.

The chain uses TRBV9 and TRBJ2-7, with TRBD1 matching 11 bases. The receptor comes from a woman aged 55-70 years with active or convalescent COVID-19. The specimen was peripheral blood. The CDR3 region is CASSVGQGGAYEQYF. The CDR3 DNA sequence: TGTGCCAGCAGCGTGGGACAGGGGGGTGCCTACGAGCAGTACTTC. Drawing the rest from reference TRBV9 and TRBJ2-7, the complete variable domain is DSGVTQTPKHLITATGQRVTLRCSPRSGDLSVYWYQQSLDQGLQFLIQYYNGEERAKGNILERFSAQQFPDLHSELNLSSLELGDSALYFCASSVGQGGAYEQYFGPGTRLTVT.